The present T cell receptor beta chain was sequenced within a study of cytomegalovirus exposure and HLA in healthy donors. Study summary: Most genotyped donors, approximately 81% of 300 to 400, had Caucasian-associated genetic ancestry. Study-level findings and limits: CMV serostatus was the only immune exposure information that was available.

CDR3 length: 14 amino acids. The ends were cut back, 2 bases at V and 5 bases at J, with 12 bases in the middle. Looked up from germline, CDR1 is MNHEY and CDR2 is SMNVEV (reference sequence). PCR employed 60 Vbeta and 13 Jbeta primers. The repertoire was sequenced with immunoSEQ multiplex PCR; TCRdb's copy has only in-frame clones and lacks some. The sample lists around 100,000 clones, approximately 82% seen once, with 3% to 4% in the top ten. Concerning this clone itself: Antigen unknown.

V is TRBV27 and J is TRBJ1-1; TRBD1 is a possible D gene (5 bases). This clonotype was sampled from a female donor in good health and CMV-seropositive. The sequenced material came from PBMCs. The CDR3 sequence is CASSLGQGGTEAFF. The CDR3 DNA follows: TGTGCCAGCAGTTTAGGGCAGGGAGGGACTGAAGCTTTCTTT.